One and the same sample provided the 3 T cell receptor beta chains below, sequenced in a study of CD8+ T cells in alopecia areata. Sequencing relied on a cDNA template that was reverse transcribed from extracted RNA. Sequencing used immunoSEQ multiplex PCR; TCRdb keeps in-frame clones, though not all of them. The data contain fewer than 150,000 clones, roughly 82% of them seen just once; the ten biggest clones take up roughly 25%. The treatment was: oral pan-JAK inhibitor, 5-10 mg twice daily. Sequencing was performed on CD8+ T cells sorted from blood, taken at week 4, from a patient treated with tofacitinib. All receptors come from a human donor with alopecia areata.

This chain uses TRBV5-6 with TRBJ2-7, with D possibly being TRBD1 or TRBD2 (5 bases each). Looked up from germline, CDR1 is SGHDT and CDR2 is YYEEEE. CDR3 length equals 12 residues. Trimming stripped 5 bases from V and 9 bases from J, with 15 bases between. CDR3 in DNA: TGTGCCAGCAGTCCCGGGACGCAAGTGCAGTACTTC. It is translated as CASSPGTQVQYF.

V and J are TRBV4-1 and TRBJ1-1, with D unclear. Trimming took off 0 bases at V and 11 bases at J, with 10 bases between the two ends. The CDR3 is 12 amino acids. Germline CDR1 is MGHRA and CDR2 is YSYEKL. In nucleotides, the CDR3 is TGCGCCAGCAGCCAAGATCGCCAGCGGGCTTTCTTT. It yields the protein CASSQDRQRAFF.

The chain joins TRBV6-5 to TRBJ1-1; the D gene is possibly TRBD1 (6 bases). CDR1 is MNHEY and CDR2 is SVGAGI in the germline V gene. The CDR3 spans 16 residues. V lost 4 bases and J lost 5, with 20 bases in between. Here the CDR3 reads CASSWRYEEGGTEAFF. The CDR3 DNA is TGTGCCAGCAGTTGGAGGTATGAGGAGGGGGGGACTGAAGCTTTCTTT.